This is a list of T cell receptor beta chains from one sample in a study of T cell changes during pregnancy in multiple sclerosis. Clones were read by immunoSEQ multiplex PCR, and TCRdb kept only the in-frame ones, dropping some. Of more than 35,000 clones listed, around 90% were seen once; the top ten hold 0.75% to 0.95%. This sample comprised CD4+ T cells from peripheral blood mononuclear cells, obtained after pregnancy. These receptor sequences come from a female donor in good health, enrolled as a control in a pregnancy study. The CDR3 runs from the conserved cysteine through the conserved F or W. D genes are given only for firm matches. Only some rows state a clone size, as once, few, many or a class for expanded clones.

clone size | J gene | V gene | D gene | CDR3 DNA | CDR3 protein
. | TRBJ2-7 | TRBV5-1 | . | TGCGCCAGCAGCTTAGCCTACTCCTACGAGCAGTACTTC | CASSLAYSYEQYF
. | TRBJ1-1 | TRBV29-1 | . | TGCAGCGTTGAATTGGCAGAATCCTTGAACACTGAAGCTTTCTTT | CSVELAESLNTEAFF
. | TRBJ2-3 | TRBV2 | . | TGTGCCAGCACCGTAGCGGCCGTTTTGAATACGCAGTATTTT | CASTVAAVLNTQYF
. | TRBJ2-7 | TRBV7-3 | . | TGTGCCAGCAGCTTAGGGTCACAGGGATTGGGGTACGAGCAGTACTTC | CASSLGSQGLGYEQYF
. | TRBJ2-1 | TRBV5-5 | TRBD2 | TGTGCCAGCAGCTTGGCCGGTAGCGGGGGGGGCTACAATGAGCAGTTCTTC | CASSLAGSGGGYNEQFF
. | TRBJ2-2 | TRBV18 | . | TGTGCCAGCTCACCAAGAAACAGGGTTAACACCGGGGAGCTGTTTTTT | CASSPRNRVNTGELFF
. | TRBJ1-1 | TRBV7-9 | TRBD1 | TGTGCCAGCAGTCGAACCGGGACAGATGAAGCTTTCTTT | CASSRTGTDEAFF
. | TRBJ1-1 | TRBV29-1 | TRBD1 | TGCAGCCTATCTCAAACAGGGGGGGAGACTGAAGCTTTCTTT | CSLSQTGGETEAFF
. | TRBJ2-5 | TRBV28 | TRBD2 | TGTGCCAGCAGTTTATTGGTACTAGCGGGAGGGCCGGGGGAGACCCAGTACTTC | CASSLLVLAGGPGETQYF
. | TRBJ2-3 | TRBV28 | . | TGTGCCAGCAGTTTCAGGGGACCTACGCAGTATTTT | CASSFRGPTQYF
. | TRBJ2-5 | TRBV6-6 | . | TGTGCCATTTCCCCAGGGACTTGGGAGACCCAGTACTTC | CAISPGTWETQYF
. | TRBJ1-5 | TRBV10-3 | . | TGTGCCATCAGCAACCTTGAAGGGGAGGGCAATCAGCCCCAGCATTTT | CAISNLEGEGNQPQHF
. | TRBJ1-2 | TRBV2 | . | TGTGCCAGCAGTGAAGCAAAGGGAGACAGGACGGCGCCCCCTTATGGCTACACCTTC | CASSEAKGDRTAPPYGYTF
. | TRBJ2-1 | TRBV11-2 | . | TGTGCCAGCAGCTTCCGAGTTAACAATGAGCAGTTCTTC | CASSFRVNNEQFF
. | TRBJ2-2 | TRBV11-3 | TRBD1 | TGTGCCAGCAGCCCGGGTCCCGGACAGGTTAACACCGGGGAGCTGTTTTTT | CASSPGPGQVNTGELFF
. | TRBJ2-7 | TRBV7-9 | TRBD1 | TGTGCCAGCAGCTCCCTACAGGGGTCCATTTACGAGCAGTACTTC | CASSSLQGSIYEQYF
few | TRBJ1-1 | TRBV11-2 | TRBD1 | TGTGCCAGCAGCTTAAGAACGGGACAGGACACTGAAGCTTTCTTT | CASSLRTGQDTEAFF
few | TRBJ2-2 | TRBV5-1 | . | TGCGCCAGCAGCTTGGCAGCGTCCACCGGGGAGCTGTTTTTT | CASSLAASTGELFF
. | TRBJ1-1 | TRBV5-6 | . | TGTGCCAGCAGCCCTCGGGGGGGCTTGAACACTGAAGCTTTCTTT | CASSPRGGLNTEAFF
. | TRBJ1-2 | TRBV29-1 | TRBD1 | TGCAGCGCCCTGACCCGGCCGGGACAGGGGTTTGGCTACACCTTC | CSALTRPGQGFGYTF
. | TRBJ2-5 | TRBV7-2 | . | TGTGCCAGCAGCCCTACAAACGGCGGAGAGACCCAGTACTTC | CASSPTNGGETQYF
. | TRBJ2-1 | TRBV7-2 | . | TGTGCCAGCAGCTTAGCCGGGAGCTCCTACAATGAGCAGTTCTTC | CASSLAGSSYNEQFF
once | TRBJ1-3 | TRBV5-1 | . | TGCGCCAGCAGCTTTGCAGGTCCCCCTGGAAACACCATATATTTT | CASSFAGPPGNTIYF
. | TRBJ1-2 | TRBV7-3 | . | TGTGCCAGCAGCTTTTCTCCCACCCCAACAGGGAACGATGGCTACACCTTC | CASSFSPTPTGNDGYTF
. | TRBJ1-3 | TRBV6-1 | . | TGTGCCACCCCGAAGGGGAACTCTGGAAACACCATATATTTT | CATPKGNSGNTIYF
. | TRBJ1-1 | TRBV4-1 | TRBD1 | TGCGCCAGCAGCCAAGATGGGGAGACAGGGGGCAGATATGGAGCTTTCTTT | CASSQDGETGGRYGAFF